This T cell receptor beta chain appears in the sequencing data of a study of Ad26.COV2.S vaccination and SARS-CoV-2 variants (TCRdb year 2021). Looking at the study overall: Donors in the vaccine arm were drawn from COV1001, a phase I-IIa trial of Ad26.COV2.S in healthy adults that was multicentre, randomized, double-blind and placebo-controlled. Ad26.COV2.S was administered intramuscularly at a dose of 5x10^10 or 1x10^11 viral particles, either as one shot or as two shots given 56 days apart. TCRbeta repertoire sequencing served as the tool for gauging how specific and how broad the SARS-CoV-2-reactive T cell receptors were following Ad26.COV2.S vaccination. The TCR-sequenced set comprised around 30 samples: about 19 Ad26.COV2.S vaccine recipients, 5 placebo recipients and 8 SARS-CoV-2 convalescent individuals. Participants in the trial were split at random into five groups of five each, receiving low-dose or high-dose Ad26.COV2.S once or twice, or else placebo on both occasions. Investigators did not know the trial group allocation while performing experiments and assessing outcomes. What the research found in general, with its limitations: Non-spike TCR breadth was comparable between vaccine and placebo recipients, consistent with the vaccine containing only spike. The study was not powered to compare responses between vaccine doses or regimens. After vaccination, spike-specific CD8+ and CD4+ T cell responses were reported to show substantial breadth. Ad26.COV2.S recipients had higher spike-specific TCR breadth than placebo recipients (P = 0.0014). The authors noted that total T cell responses may have been underestimated by the TCR breadth and depth analyses.

As encoded in the germline V gene (reference sequence), CDR1 is LNHDA while CDR2 is SQIVND. The CDR3 starts with the cysteine, ends with the phenylalanine, and has 16 residues. CDR3 DNA only is kept here, 48 bases in frame from base 1. From V the trimming removes 4 bases and from J it removes 4 bases, while the gene matches leave 4 bases of the junction unaccounted for. According to the study, the label for this sample's treatment or condition signals: 15 to 20 received Ad26.COV2.S at low or high dose, single or two shots; several received placebo; per-sample allocation not given. For vaccine and placebo recipients, repertoires were sequenced using samples collected on day 63 after the first injection. Cohort 1b enrolled 20 to 30 adults aged 18-55 years at a single site in Boston, USA, between 29 July and 7 August 2020. Ad26.COV2.S consisted of a replication-incompetent adenovirus type 26 vector by which a prefusion-stabilized SARS-CoV-2 spike protein from the original Wuhan strain was expressed.

With respect to this clone: Its antigen is still unknown. The record has no base qualities; no much larger clone is one base away.

TCRbeta CDR3 regions were sequenced with the immunoSEQ Assay. After extraction, genomic DNA underwent amplification by bias-controlled multiplex PCR, followed by high-throughput sequencing. The study's processing was this. Collapsing and filtering of sequences were performed to quantify the absolute abundance of each unique TCRbeta CDR3 region. T cell fraction was estimated by normalization of TCRbeta template counts to usable DNA, with usable DNA being measured through amplification of reference genes present in all nucleated cells. Repertoire TCRs were annotated as SARS-CoV-2-specific when V gene, CDR3 amino acid sequence and J gene were exactly matched to a known reactive TCR set. The reference SARS-CoV-2 TCR set came from MIRA and was filtered for enrichment in COVID-19-positive ImmuneCODE repertoires, removing public or cross-reactive TCRs. Based on the MIRA antigens, annotated TCRs were further analysed at the level of specific ORF or position within ORF. Depth was the summed frequency of annotated unique rearrangements, while breadth was defined as annotated unique rearrangements over total unique productive rearrangements. Group comparisons of TCR breadth used two-sided Wilcoxon rank-sum tests. The source is immuneACCESS, and TCRdb retained only in-frame sequences with V and J called. Part of the clones is not carried over; for the studies checked, unresolved V genes explain less than half of this, and the remainder is unexplained. Clonal size and the V and J genes are those of that table, whereas D and trimming came from the DNA. The sample table records roughly 500,000 clones; around 88% of these occur just once. The ten largest clones represent about 13% of the sample.

This sequence was found in a person between 18 and 59 years old who received the Ad26.COV2.S COVID-19 vaccine or a placebo. This specimen was peripheral blood, taken in a trial of Ad26.COV2.S vaccine versus placebo. The V gene is TRBV19 and the J gene is TRBJ2-6; the central 10 bases match TRBD1. The DNA reads as follows: TGTGCCAGTAGTAGGGACAGGGGATCCGGGGCCAACGTCCTGACTTTC. It translates to CASSRDRGSGANVLTF.